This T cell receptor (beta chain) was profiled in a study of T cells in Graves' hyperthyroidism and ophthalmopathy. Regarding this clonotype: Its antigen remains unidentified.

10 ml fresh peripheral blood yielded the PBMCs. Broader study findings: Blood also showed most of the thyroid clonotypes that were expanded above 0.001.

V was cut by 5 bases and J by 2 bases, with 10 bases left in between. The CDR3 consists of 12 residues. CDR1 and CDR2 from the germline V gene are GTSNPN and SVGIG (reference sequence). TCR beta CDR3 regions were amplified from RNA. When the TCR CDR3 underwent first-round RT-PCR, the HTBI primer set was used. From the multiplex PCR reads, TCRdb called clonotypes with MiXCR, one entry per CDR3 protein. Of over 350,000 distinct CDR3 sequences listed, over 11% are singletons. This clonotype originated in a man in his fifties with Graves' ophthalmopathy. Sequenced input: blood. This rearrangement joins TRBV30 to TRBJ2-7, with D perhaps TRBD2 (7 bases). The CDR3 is CAWGRGPYEQYF. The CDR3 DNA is TGTGCCTGGGGGCGGGGGCCCTACGAGCAGTACTTC.